These 18 T cell receptor beta chains were all obtained from the same sample, sequenced in a study of naive CD8 T cells in extremely preterm neonates. The method was immunoSEQ multiplex PCR; TCRdb's version includes in-frame clones alone and lacks a portion of them. The sample includes several thousand clones, roughly nine tenths of them seen just once. Deliveries were elective term cesareans at roughly 35-43 weeks, with no labor or membrane rupture. Sequencing was done on a sample of naive CD8+ T cells from cord blood. All receptors come from a newborn in good health.

This chain joins TRBV5-4 and TRBJ1-2, with TRBD1 as a possible D gene (6 bases). The germline V gene encodes CDR1 SGHNT and CDR2 YYREEE (reference sequence). The CDR3 is made up of 16 amino acids. Deletions cut 4 bases from V and 4 bases from J, with 20 bases between. The CDR3 DNA reads TGTGCCAGCAGCCACCGCCGGGACATCTTTTTCTATGGCTACACCTTC. Amino acid sequence: CASSHRRDIFFYGYTF.

In this sample, this clone turned up once. The CDR3 region has the DNA TGCGCCAGCAGCCAAGGGCGGTTTAGTGGCATTCTGAACACTGAAGCTTTCTTT. Amino acids: CASSQGRFSGILNTEAFF. This chain connects TRBV4-1 to TRBJ1-1; D is unresolved. Germline-derived CDR1 and CDR2 are MGHRA and YSYEKL. Trimming took 1 base from V and 0 from J, leaving 18 bases between them. The CDR3 spans 18 residues.

The J gene is TRBJ2-7, the V gene TRBV28, with TRBD1 matching over 7 bases. CDR1 is MDHEN and CDR2 is SYDVKM in the germline V gene. The CDR3 has 13 amino acids. J gave up 3 bases and V 7 bases, and 6 bases lay outside the gene matches. CDR3 protein: CASNPTGDYEQYF. The CDR3 bases are TGTGCCAGCAATCCAACAGGGGACTACGAGCAGTACTTC.

The chain recombines TRBV13 with TRBJ1-4, with D possibly being TRBD1 (5 bases). Germline values: CDR1 PRHDT, CDR2 FYEKMQ (reference sequence). V dropped 1 base and J dropped 4 bases, with 7 bases sitting between them. The CDR3 has 14 amino acids. CDR3 protein: CASSLARVNEKLFF. The CDR3 DNA sequence: TGTGCCAGCAGCTTAGCCAGGGTTAATGAAAAACTGTTTTTT.

The chain is built from TRBV29-1 and TRBJ1-2, with D tentatively TRBD1 (5 bases). The germline CDR1 and CDR2 sequences are SQVTM and ANQGSEA. With 4 bases removed from V and 6 bases from J, the gap between germline ends came to 12 bases. CDR3 length: 12 residues. In nucleotides, the CDR3 is TGCAGCGTTGTAAGGGACTTGGATGGCTACACCTTC. Translated, it gives CSVVRDLDGYTF.

V gene TRBV5-1 combines with J gene TRBJ2-3; the D gene is possibly TRBD2 (6 bases). Germline V gene lookup returns CDR1 SGHRS and CDR2 YFSETQ. V was clipped by 4 bases and J by 1 base, with 13 bases between them. This CDR3 spans 15 amino acids. CDR3 region: CASSPSGDRTDTQYF. In DNA form, the CDR3 reads TGCGCCAGCAGCCCCTCGGGGGACCGCACAGATACGCAGTATTTT.

The rearrangement joins TRBV19 to TRBJ1-1; the D gene is possibly TRBD1 (5 bases). This CDR3 spans 14 amino acids. Trimming took off 3 bases at V and 5 bases at J, with 13 bases between the two ends. Per the germline V gene, CDR1 is LNHDA and CDR2 is SQIVND (reference sequence). The CDR3 sequence: CASSMGGRWTEAFF. For the CDR3, the DNA is TGTGCCAGTAGTATGGGGGGGAGATGGACTGAAGCTTTCTTT.

This clone came up once. The V call is TRBV30, the J call TRBJ1-6, with D possibly matching TRBD1 (6 bases). The CDR3 totals 14 residues. The germline V gene encodes CDR1 GTSNPN and CDR2 SVGIG (reference sequence). Deletions cut 4 bases from V and 10 bases from J, with 17 bases between. The CDR3 here is CAWTVDRLQSPLHF. CDR3 nucleotides: TGTGCCTGGACCGTCGACAGGCTCCAGTCACCCCTCCACTTT.

The J gene is TRBJ2-3, the V gene TRBV6-6; D not resolved. CDR1 and CDR2 from the germline V gene are MNHNY and SVGAGI (reference sequence). CDR3 length: 15 amino acids. V was shortened by 2 bases and J by 0 bases, with 9 bases between the two germline ends. CDR3 protein: CASSYRRASTDTQYF. CDR3 in DNA: TGTGCCAGCAGTTACCGTCGCGCTAGCACAGATACGCAGTATTTT.

This clone appeared once. This chain joins TRBV21-1 and TRBJ2-7; the DNA was not compared with TRBD1, the D call given in the table. TRBV21-1 is a recognized pseudogene. This CDR3 comprises 11 residues. The CDR3 spells CASSKHYEQYF. DNA for the CDR3: TGTGCCAGCAGCAAACACTACGAGCAGTACTTC.

J is TRBJ1-6 and V is TRBV4-1; no firm D call. The CDR3 length is 15 residues. CDR1 MGHRA and CDR2 YSYEKL come from the germline V gene. V was clipped by 0 bases and J by 3 bases, with 6 bases between them. CDR3 in amino acids: CASSQEQSYNSPLHF. CDR3 DNA: TGCGCCAGCAGCCAAGAACAGAGCTATAATTCACCCCTCCACTTT.

This rearrangement joins TRBV21-1 to TRBJ2-1; TRBD2, the table's D call, was not compared with the DNA. TRBV21-1 constitutes a pseudogene. The CDR3 is made up of 11 amino acids. The CDR3 nucleotides read TGTGCCAGCAGCAAGCCAAGACTACCGTTCTTC. Amino acids: CASSKPRLPFF.

J is TRBJ2-1 and V is TRBV30; D unclear. The CDR3 runs 14 residues. The germline V gene encodes CDR1 GTSNPN and CDR2 SVGIG (reference sequence). CDR3 sequence: CGGRLTTSYNEQFF. Here the CDR3 DNA reads TGTGGTGGAAGACTCACCACCTCCTACAATGAGCAGTTCTTC.

The genes are TRBV9 and TRBJ1-5; 8 positions agree with TRBD1. Per germline, CDR1 SGDLS and CDR2 YYNGEE. Unmatched junction bases numbered 1, after V lost 3 bases and J lost 5 bases. This CDR3 comprises 13 residues. CDR3 loop: CASSEQGDQPQHF. CDR3 nucleotide sequence: TGTGCCAGCAGCGAACAGGGGGATCAGCCCCAGCATTTT.

The genes are TRBV19 and TRBJ1-6; no definite D call. Trimming cost V 1 base and J 5 bases, with 3 bases left between them. This CDR3 is 13 amino acids long. The germline V gene has CDR1 LNHDA and CDR2 SQIVND (reference sequence). CDR3 sequence: CASSIGDNSPLHF. CDR3 DNA sequence: TGTGCCAGTAGTATAGGCGATAATTCACCCCTCCACTTT.

The chain is built from TRBV6-5 and TRBJ1-1; 9 positions agree with TRBD1. The CDR3 length is 14 residues. With 3 bases clipped from V and 4 bases from J, the junction kept 3 bases outside the gene matches. CDR1 and CDR2 (germline): MNHEY, SVGAGI. CDR3 amino acids: CASSYQTGGTEAFF. CDR3 DNA: TGTGCCAGCAGTTATCAGACAGGGGGCACTGAAGCTTTCTTT.

The CDR3 region has the DNA TGCGCCAGCAGTGGGGGACTAGCGGGGACCGACCCATTACATGAGCAGTTCTTC. Its translation: CASSGGLAGTDPLHEQFF. V gene TRBV10-2 combines with J gene TRBJ2-1; TRBD2 matches 13 bases. The germline gives CDR1 WSHSY, CDR2 SAAADI. V lost 4 bases to trimming and J lost 8 bases; unmatched junction nucleotides: 14. The CDR3 has 18 residues.

The chain links TRBV6-5 to TRBJ1-2, with unresolved D. The CDR3 is made up of 13 amino acids. CDR1 and CDR2 from the germline V gene are MNHEY and SVGAGI. The germline V and J ends were trimmed by 5 bases and 4 bases, with 11 bases remaining between them. The CDR3 DNA reads as TGTGCCAGCAGTGAAGCACACAGCTATGGCTACACCTTC. It yields the protein CASSEAHSYGYTF.